This T cell receptor beta chain was sequenced for a study of Ad26.COV2.S vaccination and SARS-CoV-2 variants. The treatment: around 19 received Ad26.COV2.S at low or high dose, single or two shots; 5 received placebo; per-sample allocation not given. Vaccine and placebo recipients were sampled on day 63 after the first injection. Assay used: immunoSEQ multiplex PCR; TCRdb lists only in-frame clones, some missing. Among around 400,000 clones listed, 83% were seen once. V lost 2 bases, J lost 6 bases, and 4 bases stayed unmatched. CDR1 and CDR2 (germline): SGHTA, FQGTGA. The CDR3 sequence is 14 residues long.

This TCR derives from a person between 18 and 65 years old who received the Ad26.COV2.S COVID-19 vaccine or a placebo. The sequencing here drew on peripheral blood, taken in a trial of Ad26.COV2.S vaccine versus placebo. The chain joins TRBV7-3 to TRBJ2-3; 8 bases match TRBD2. The CDR3 region has the DNA TGTGCCAGCAGCTTATCCGGGAGGGTTGATACGCAGTATTTT. As protein: CASSLSGRVDTQYF.